This entry concerns a single T cell receptor (beta chain). Antigen unknown. The sample has other DNA sequences that encode this CDR3 too. This CDR3 is built from 15 residues. The J segment lost 3 bases and the V segment lost 0 bases, leaving 5 bases of the junction unmatched. CDR1 and CDR2 from the germline V gene are LGHNA and YSLEER. Clones were read by immunoSEQ multiplex PCR, and TCRdb kept only the in-frame ones, dropping some. The data hold just over 2,000,000 clones, with approximately 94% observed a single time. This entry comes from a study of shared clonotypes between healthy human individuals. Overall study findings and caveats: Clonotypes that were shared across a handful of donors made up roughly 5% of naive CD4 clonotypes. Few donors limited the genetic and exposure-history diversity represented.

Cells designated naive CD8 were CD45RO-negative and were positively selected for CCR7, with terminally differentiated effector memory CD45RA+ cells excluded. This receptor was identified in a man between 18 and 35 years old in good health. The sample consisted of naive CD8+ T cells sorted from blood. This rearrangement joins TRBV4-3 to TRBJ2-7; TRBD1 matches 7 bases. The CDR3 protein is CASSQDLAGGYEQYF. The CDR3 bases are TGCGCCAGCAGCCAAGATCTGGCAGGGGGCTACGAGCAGTACTTC.